One sample yielded the 5 T cell receptor beta chains listed below, sequenced in a study of blood T cell repertoires in COVID-19. Using immunoSEQ multiplex PCR, the repertoire was profiled, and TCRdb retains in-frame clones only, with some absent. The repertoire holds about 220,000 clones, with 82% as singletons. Sequencing was done on a sample of peripheral blood. The receptors here all came from an elderly woman with acute or convalescent COVID-19.

This rearrangement joins TRBV6-5 to TRBJ1-5; no firm D call. Germline CDR1 MNHEY, CDR2 SVGAGI. The CDR3 is 15 residues long. The V end was cut by 6 bases, the J end by 4 bases, with 16 bases between. The CDR3 region is CASRREQSKNQPQHF. The CDR3 coding sequence is TGTGCCAGCAGGCGGGAGCAAAGTAAGAATCAGCCCCAGCATTTT.

The rearrangement joins TRBV3-1 (or the pseudogene TRBV3-2) to TRBJ2-3, with 11 bases fitting TRBD2. Trimming at V came to 0 bases and at J to 4 bases, leaving 9 bases not matched to a gene. Germline values: CDR1 LGHDT, CDR2 YNNKEL (reference sequence). The CDR3 consists of 18 residues. In nucleotides, the CDR3 is TGTGCCAGCAGCCAAGATTTGCGTCTAGCGGGGGGCTCAGATACGCAGTATTTT. It specifies CASSQDLRLAGGSDTQYF.

DNA for the CDR3: TGTGCCAGCACCGACAGGGAGGCTCAGCCCCAGCATTTT. Translation: CASTDREAQPQHF. The genes are TRBV6-6 and TRBJ1-5, with 7 bases matching TRBD1. The CDR3 runs to 13 residues. With V trimmed by 7 bases and J by 6 bases, 6 bases remained unmatched. Per germline, CDR1 MNHNY and CDR2 SVGAGI (reference sequence).

V gene TRBV5-4 combines with J gene TRBJ2-1, with TRBD2 identical over 12 bases. The CDR3 length is 17 residues. Germline V gene lookup returns CDR1 SGHNT and CDR2 YYREEE (reference sequence). Trimming removed 4 bases from V and 10 bases from J; junction bases left unmatched: 15. The DNA for the CDR3 is TGTGCCAGCAGCCCCCCCCCTAGCGGGGGGGCCTCGGACGAGCAGTTCTTC. This translates into CASSPPPSGGASDEQFF.

The V and J genes are TRBV14 and TRBJ2-5, with D hard to call. V was shortened by 1 base and J by 5 bases, with 8 bases between the two germline ends. This CDR3 region has 13 residues. Looked up from germline, CDR1 is SGHDN and CDR2 is FVKESK. CDR3 amino acids: CASSQGHLETQYF. Here the CDR3 DNA reads TGTGCCAGCAGCCAAGGGCATCTGGAGACCCAGTACTTC. Looking up the rest from reference TRBV14 and TRBJ2-5 gives the full variable domain: EAGVTQFPSHSVIEKGQTVTLRCDPISGHDNLYWYRRVMGKEIKFLLHFVKESKQDESGMPNNRFLAERTGGTYSTLKVQPAELEDSGVYFCASSQGHLETQYFGPGTRLLVL.